Below are 21 T cell receptor beta chains sequenced from a single sample in a study of T cells expressing NK-cell markers. Each CDR3 protein gets one entry in TCRdb, which reprocessed the 5' RACE reads and gives no DNA. The table counts approximately 380,000 distinct CDR3 sequences; around 5.2% lies in the top ten. Sequenced input: blood T cells: a sorted CD56 or NKG2C T cell subset, CD4+ or CD8+ T cells, or bulk PBMC T cells (not recorded which). The receptors come from a man between 18 and 69 years old in good health.

The CDR3 sequence is CASRPARDHGYTF. This rearrangement joins TRBV5-1 to TRBJ1-2. The CDR3 sequence is 13 residues long. Germline V gene sequence: CDR1 SGHRS, CDR2 YFSETQ.

The chain links TRBV19 to TRBJ2-2; TCRdb's D call, TRBD1, is unchecked because there is no DNA. Per germline, CDR1 LNHDA and CDR2 SQIVND (reference sequence). The CDR3 has 17 amino acids. The CDR3 is CASSVLPGQGGHGELFF.

The chain employs TRBV6-2 or TRBV6-3 and TRBJ2-2. Germline CDR1 reads MNHEY; CDR2 reads SVGEGT. The CDR3 runs 13 residues. Here the CDR3 reads CASSYWGSGELFF.

The CDR3 loop reads CSVAPDRGPIYTF. J is TRBJ1-2 and V is TRBV29-1; absent DNA, TCRdb's TRBD1 call cannot be checked. The CDR3 loop spans 13 amino acids. CDR1 and CDR2 (germline): SQVTM, ANQGSEA.

The chain is built from TRBV20-1 and TRBJ2-3; TCRdb's D gene call, TRBD1, goes unchecked for lack of DNA. Per the germline V gene, CDR1 is DFQATT and CDR2 is SNEGSKA (reference sequence). This CDR3 is 14 amino acids long. CDR3 sequence reads: CSAEDIGKGYTQYF.

V gene TRBV29-1 combines with J gene TRBJ1-5; TCRdb's D gene call, TRBD1, goes unchecked for lack of DNA. Germline V CDR1 and CDR2: SQVTM, ANQGSEA. CDR3 length: 13 amino acids. The CDR3 here is CSVGPRGNQPQHF.

The chain uses TRBV28 and TRBJ2-3. In germline, CDR1 is MDHEN, CDR2 SYDVKM. This CDR3 is built from 14 residues. This CDR3 reads CASSLRLATDTQYF.

CDR3 in amino acids: CASSLEGGRFYTEAFF. The chain is built from TRBV5-6 and TRBJ1-1; TCRdb proposes TRBD1, but this gene call is untestable without DNA. This CDR3 contains 16 residues. Germline V gene lookup returns CDR1 SGHDT and CDR2 YYEEEE.

The chain recombines TRBV12-2 with TRBJ2-7; as DNA is missing, the TRBD2 call by TCRdb cannot be tested. TRBV12-2 is marked as a pseudogene. CDR3 length: 17 amino acids. CDR3 loop: CASRLGGGGDPIYEQYF.

J is TRBJ2-5 and V is TRBV11-2; there is no DNA to check the TCRdb D call of TRBD1. Per the germline V gene, CDR1 is SGHAT and CDR2 is FQNNGV. This CDR3 spans 14 amino acids. CDR3 sequence: CASSRRGTQETQYF.

The chain uses TRBV20-1 and TRBJ1-2; TCRdb selects TRBD1, and the lack of DNA leaves this call unchecked. There are 11 residues in the CDR3. Germline CDR1 DFQATT, CDR2 SNEGSKA (reference sequence). The chain's CDR3 is CSAIGAYGYTF.

The chain employs TRBV28 and TRBJ2-3; without DNA, the TCRdb call of TRBD1 cannot be checked. CDR3 length: 15 amino acids. Looked up from germline, CDR1 is MDHEN and CDR2 is SYDVKM. CDR3 in amino acids: CASSSTGTGADTQYF.

J is TRBJ2-1 and V is TRBV5-8. The CDR3 is 14 amino acids. Germline CDR1 is SGHTS and CDR2 is YDEGEE. The CDR3 loop reads CASSWAITYNEQFF. Full variable domain (remainder filled in from reference TRBV5-8 and TRBJ2-1): EAGVTQSPTHLIKTRGQQATLRCSPISGHTSVYWYQQALGLGLQFLLWYDEGEERNRGNFPPRFSGRQFPNYSSELNVNALELEDSALYLCASSWAITYNEQFFGPGTRLTVL.

The chain is built from TRBV27 and TRBJ2-2. CDR3 length equals 16 residues. Germline V gene lookup returns CDR1 MNHEY and CDR2 SMNVEV (reference sequence). The CDR3 sequence is CASSLSPSGNTGELFF.

The chain recombines TRBV7-9 with TRBJ1-2; TCRdb indicates TRBD1, and absent DNA this call remains unverified. The CDR3 extends over 16 amino acids. Germline CDR1 reads SEHNR; CDR2 reads FQNEAQ (reference sequence). The CDR3 loop reads CASSLDLDRGLYGYTF.

V is TRBV2 and J is TRBJ2-6; TCRdb's D gene call, TRBD1, goes unchecked for lack of DNA. The CDR3 is 15 residues long. CDR1 is SNHLY and CDR2 is FYNNEI in the germline V gene. CDR3 sequence reads: CASDRGNSGANVLTF.

This chain joins TRBV12-3 or TRBV12-4 and TRBJ1-4; with no DNA, the TCRdb D assignment of TRBD1 cannot be verified. The CDR3 sequence is 15 residues long. The CDR3 spells CASSLTGGTNEKLFF.

The chain links TRBV10-3 to TRBJ2-2; TCRdb's D gene call, TRBD1, goes unchecked for lack of DNA. This CDR3 has 13 residues. Germline loops: CDR1 ENHRY, CDR2 SYGVKD. The CDR3: CAVQGGNTGELFF.

V and J are TRBV11-2 and TRBJ2-1; TCRdb designates TRBD2, a call that cannot be tested without DNA. The germline V gene encodes CDR1 SGHAT and CDR2 FQNNGV. The CDR3 consists of 19 residues. The CDR3 reads CASSLDRLAGGAQHNEQFF.

The CDR3 sequence: CAWSTTSGGQGTQYF. The J gene is TRBJ2-5, the V gene TRBV30; TCRdb selects TRBD2, and the lack of DNA leaves this call unchecked. The CDR3 contains 15 residues. In germline, CDR1 is GTSNPN, CDR2 SVGIG (reference sequence). The full variable domain, with the rest looked up from reference TRBV30 and TRBJ2-5, is SQTIHQWPATLVQPVGSPLSLECTVEGTSNPNLYWYRQAAGRGLQLLFYSVGIGQISSEVPQNLSASRPQDRQFILSSKKLLLSDSGFYLCAWSTTSGGQGTQYFGPGTRLLVL.

The CDR3: CASSLKGAPMSPLHF. The rearrangement joins TRBV27 to TRBJ1-6. The germline CDR1 and CDR2 sequences are MNHEY and SMNVEV (reference sequence). The CDR3 is 15 amino acids.